The text below deals with one T cell receptor beta chain. As yet, its antigen is unknown. A junction boundary mismatches the germline segment, possibly from a read error. This entry comes from a study of response to subunit inactivated influenza vaccine. Whole-study results and caveats: Authors suggested each seasonal influenza vaccination recruits few new T cells.

One entry per CDR3 protein, called by TCRdb with MiXCR from the RT-PCR reads. The table includes a few hundred thousand distinct CDR3 sequences, around 22% detected once. Germline V gives CDR1 DFQATT, CDR2 SNEGSKA (reference sequence). The CDR3 extends over 11 amino acids. The specimen comprised PBMCs from blood, sampled less than 22 months after vaccination. This TCR derives from a man aged 50 to 69 who received an inactivated influenza vaccine. V is TRBV20-1 and J is TRBJ1-4, with D unresolved. CDR3 in DNA: TGCAGTGCTCAAAAGGGTGAAAAAGTGTTTTTT. It codes for CSAQKGEKVFF.